The source of this TCR beta chain is a study of breast tumors, draining lymph nodes, adjacent tissues. MiXCR, run by TCRdb on the multiplex PCR reads, gives a single entry per CDR3 protein. The table has about 47,000 distinct CDR3 sequences, more than 20% seen once. Study conclusions and caveats: Tumor TCR diversity was below lymph nodes but above nontumor tissue.

This clonotype came up many times. The antigen is not known. CDR3 size: 17 residues. Germline loops: CDR1 SGHNT, CDR2 YENEEA. V lost 2 bases to trimming and J lost 6 bases, with 20 bases between them. J is TRBJ2-1 and V is TRBV11-3; no clear D gene. The sequenced sample was breast tumor tissue. This TCR was recovered from a female donor with breast cancer. Some clones in this sample may be carry-over from other donors' samples. The CDR3 loop is CASSLSSGGWTANEQFF. In nucleotides, the CDR3 is TGTGCCAGCAGCTTATCGTCGGGTGGGTGGACCGCCAATGAGCAGTTCTTC.